The 25 T cell receptor beta chains given below trace back to one sample, sequenced in a study of cytomegalovirus exposure and HLA in healthy donors. This table comes from immunoSEQ multiplex PCR, and its TCRdb copy is limited to in-frame clones, with some not included. The sample gives around 250,000 clones, roughly 91% of which show up once; just over 3% is in the top ten. Sequenced input: PBMCs. The source is a young woman in good health and CMV-seronegative.

The chain has TRBV11-2 and TRBJ2-7; D uncertain. Trimming cost V 0 bases and J 2 bases, with 8 bases left between them. This CDR3 region has 14 residues. Germline CDR1 is SGHAT and CDR2 is FQNNGV. The CDR3 protein is CASSLDLGPYEQYF. The CDR3 DNA follows: TGTGCCAGCAGCTTAGATCTCGGGCCCTACGAGCAGTACTTC.

This clone was detected a few times. The CDR3 reads CASRTPRTGRNQPQHF. The CDR3 nucleotides read TGTGCCAGCAGAACACCTAGGACGGGGCGGAATCAGCCCCAGCATTTT. This rearrangement joins TRBV28 to TRBJ1-5; a weak D match, TRBD1 (5 bases). The CDR3 runs to 16 residues. Germline-derived CDR1 and CDR2 are MDHEN and SYDVKM. V lost 6 bases to trimming and J lost 4 bases, with 19 bases between them.

V usage is TRBV5-1 and J usage is TRBJ1-2, with 7 bases matching TRBD1. This CDR3 is built from 17 residues. Trimming took 5 bases from V and 3 from J; bases not matched to a gene: 16. Germline loops: CDR1 SGHRS, CDR2 YFSETQ. CDR3 nucleotide sequence: TGCGCCAGCAGAGACGCTGGACAGACAGACAGGGACTATGGCTACACCTTC. Protein: CASRDAGQTDRDYGYTF.

As concerns this clone: The same CDR3 is also encoded by other DNA sequences in this sample. CDR3 sequence: CASSLGRDTQYF. In DNA form, the CDR3 reads TGCGCCAGCAGCTTGGGGCGGGATACGCAGTATTTT. The chain uses TRBV5-1 and TRBJ2-3; D uncertain. V was trimmed by 0 bases and J by 6 bases, leaving 5 bases between them. This CDR3 comprises 12 residues. Germline V gives CDR1 SGHRS, CDR2 YFSETQ.

V gene TRBV27 combines with J gene TRBJ1-2; the match to TRBD1 covers 11 bases. The germline gives CDR1 MNHEY, CDR2 SMNVEV (reference sequence). J lost 5 bases, V lost 5 bases, and 10 bases had no gene match. The CDR3 loop spans 16 amino acids. This CDR3 reads CASSPGTGGLGYGYTF. The CDR3 bases are TGTGCCAGCAGTCCCGGGACAGGGGGACTTGGTTATGGCTACACCTTC.

This chain links TRBV7-9 with TRBJ1-1, with 8 bases lining up with TRBD1. CDR1 SEHNR and CDR2 FQNEAQ come from the germline V gene (reference sequence). The CDR3 length is 14 residues. V shed 3 bases, J shed 4 bases, and the junction held 4 bases outside the gene matches. The CDR3 DNA sequence: TGTGCCAGCAGCTTTAAGGACAGGGTCACTGAAGCTTTCTTT. Translating it yields CASSFKDRVTEAFF.

This clone is a singleton in its sample. This sequence joins TRBV11-3 and TRBJ2-5; 10 nucleotides agree with TRBD2. This CDR3 contains 16 residues. Germline trimming cut 5 bases from V and 5 bases from J; bases unmatched to any gene: 11. Germline CDR1 is SGHNT and CDR2 is YENEEA. In DNA, the CDR3 is TGTGCCAGCAGCGTCCGACTAGCGGGCGGACGCGAGACCCAGTACTTC. Protein product: CASSVRLAGGRETQYF.

This chain joins TRBV20-1 and TRBJ2-1; maybe TRBD2 (6 bases). The germline gives CDR1 DFQATT, CDR2 SNEGSKA (reference sequence). Trimming took 5 bases from V and 12 from J, leaving 14 bases between them. This CDR3 spans 11 amino acids. DNA of the CDR3: TGCAGTGCTTCTATAGCGGTTCGGCAGTTCTTC. Protein sequence: CSASIAVRQFF.

This clone has a single count. The chain joins TRBV14 to TRBJ2-7; D ambiguous. V gave up 4 bases and J gave up 5 bases, with 15 bases separating them. The germline CDR1 and CDR2 sequences are SGHDN and FVKESK. This CDR3 spans 14 amino acids. DNA of the CDR3: TGTGCCAGCAGCCCTGCCGAGATAAAGGACGAGCAGTACTTC. Its protein is CASSPAEIKDEQYF.

V gene TRBV15 combines with J gene TRBJ2-1; the D is unclear. The CDR3 is 15 residues long. Deletions cut 1 base from V and 0 bases from J, with 7 bases between. Germline V CDR1 and CDR2: LNHNV, YYDKDF (reference sequence). CDR3 residues: CATSRADSSYNEQFF. As DNA, the CDR3 is TGTGCCACCAGCAGAGCGGATAGCTCCTACAATGAGCAGTTCTTC.

The chain uses TRBV11-3 and TRBJ1-4, with TRBD1 identical over 8 bases. CDR1 is SGHNT, CDR2 YENEEA, per germline. This CDR3 has 15 residues. V lost 5 bases and J lost 4; bases outside the gene matches: 6. CDR3 loop: CASSPQGGRNEKLFF. The CDR3 region has the DNA TGTGCCAGCAGCCCACAGGGGGGGCGTAATGAAAAACTGTTTTTT.

The chain couples TRBV9 to TRBJ2-1; 13 positions match TRBD2. CDR3 length equals 16 residues. V lost 3 bases to trimming and J lost 8 bases; unmatched junction nucleotides: 8. Germline-derived CDR1 and CDR2 are SGDLS and YYNGEE. CDR3 residues: CASSATGTSGNDEQFF. The CDR3 bases are TGTGCCAGCAGCGCAACCGGGACTAGCGGGAACGATGAGCAGTTCTTC. The full variable domain, completed using reference TRBV9 and TRBJ2-1, is DSGVTQTPKHLITATGQRVTLRCSPRSGDLSVYWYQQSLDQGLQFLIQYYNGEERAKGNILERFSAQQFPDLHSELNLSSLELGDSALYFCASSATGTSGNDEQFFGPGTRLTVL.

The chain employs TRBV15 and TRBJ2-6; D gene ambiguous. The germline CDR1 and CDR2 sequences are LNHNV and YYDKDF (reference sequence). This CDR3 is built from 14 residues. Trimming pared 5 bases from V and 0 bases from J, leaving 5 bases between. The CDR3 coding sequence is TGTGCCACCAGCCTGTTCTCTGGGGCCAACGTCCTGACTTTC. This codes for CATSLFSGANVLTF.

V gene TRBV4-3 combines with J gene TRBJ1-4; a possible D gene is TRBD1 (6 bases). This CDR3 is built from 16 residues. Per germline, CDR1 LGHNA and CDR2 YSLEER. The V and J ends lost 5 bases and 8 bases respectively, with 21 bases between them. For the CDR3, the DNA is TGCGCCAGCAGCGAAAATTACAGGGCTAACTGGGAAAAACTGTTTTTT. It is translated as CASSENYRANWEKLFF.

The chain links TRBV4-2 to TRBJ1-4; D is undetermined. V was cut by 0 bases and J by 0 bases, with 2 bases left in between. Germline loops: CDR1 LGHNA, CDR2 YNFKEQ. The CDR3 covers 14 residues. CDR3 in amino acids: CASSQETTNEKLFF. The CDR3 bases are TGTGCCAGCAGCCAAGAGACAACTAATGAAAAACTGTTTTTT.

This chain connects TRBV9 to TRBJ2-3; D uncertain. V shed 4 bases and J shed 0 bases, with 15 bases lying between them. Germline CDR1 SGDLS, CDR2 YYNGEE. CDR3 length equals 16 residues. CDR3 DNA: TGTGCCAGCAGCCAGAACTCATACCGAAGCACAGATACGCAGTATTTT. Translating it yields CASSQNSYRSTDTQYF.

The chain joins TRBV4-3 to TRBJ2-7; no clear D gene. CDR3 length: 13 amino acids. The germline V gene has CDR1 LGHNA and CDR2 YSLEER. V shed 1 base and J shed 6 bases, with 10 bases lying between them. CDR3 sequence reads: CASSQAEYSEQYF. CDR3 nucleotide sequence: TGCGCCAGCAGCCAAGCGGAGTACTCCGAGCAGTACTTC.

The V gene is TRBV4-3, the J gene TRBJ2-1; 11 positions agree with TRBD2. V dropped 0 bases and J dropped 9; count of bases not matched to a gene: 10. This CDR3 is built from 17 residues. Germline V gives CDR1 LGHNA, CDR2 YSLEER. The CDR3 is CASSQDGTSGRGVEQFF. DNA for the CDR3: TGCGCCAGCAGCCAAGATGGTACTAGCGGGAGAGGGGTTGAGCAGTTCTTC.

The chain carries TRBV28 and TRBJ1-5, with a weak D call TRBD1 (6 bases). This CDR3 contains 13 residues. Trimming removed 8 bases at V and 7 bases at J, with 15 bases between. The germline V gene encodes CDR1 MDHEN and CDR2 SYDVKM. CDR3 in DNA: TGTGCCAGCGGAGACACAGGGAACCAGCCCCAGCATTTT. Amino acid sequence: CASGDTGNQPQHF.

The rearrangement uses TRBV9 and TRBJ2-6; 8 nucleotides match TRBD1. V gave up 0 bases and J gave up 0 bases; unmatched junction bases: 5. Germline V gene sequence: CDR1 SGDLS, CDR2 YYNGEE. This CDR3 spans 18 amino acids. DNA for the CDR3: TGTGCCAGCAGCGTAGAGGGACAGGCTAGCTCTGGGGCCAACGTCCTGACTTTC. It translates to CASSVEGQASSGANVLTF.

J is TRBJ1-1 and V is TRBV30; D is unresolved. The CDR3 totals 14 residues. Per germline, CDR1 GTSNPN and CDR2 SVGIG (reference sequence). V gave up 2 bases and J gave up 1 base, with 11 bases separating them. CDR3 sequence: CAWSFFTANTEAFF. The DNA of the CDR3 is TGTGCCTGGAGTTTCTTTACAGCGAACACTGAAGCTTTCTTT.

The chain recombines TRBV27 with TRBJ2-7; D may be TRBD1 (6 bases). The CDR3 spans 15 residues. Per germline, CDR1 MNHEY and CDR2 SMNVEV (reference sequence). With 4 bases removed from V and 3 bases from J, the gap between germline ends came to 16 bases. The CDR3 loop is CASSSHRESIYEQYF. Written as DNA, the CDR3 is TGTGCCAGCAGTTCCCACAGGGAGTCGATCTACGAGCAGTACTTC.

The J gene is TRBJ2-1, the V gene TRBV5-6; perhaps TRBD2 as D (6 bases). The germline CDR1 and CDR2 sequences are SGHDT and YYEEEE. The CDR3 sequence is 12 residues long. Trimming left V 4 bases short and J 9 bases short, with 11 bases between. CDR3 in DNA: TGTGCCAGCAGCCTGGCGGGGTCTGAGCAGTTCTTC. This codes for CASSLAGSEQFF.

The chain links TRBV4-3 to TRBJ1-2; D not resolved. The germline CDR1 and CDR2 sequences are LGHNA and YSLEER. The length of the CDR3 is 14 residues. Trimming left V 0 bases short and J 7 bases short, with 12 bases between. Here the CDR3 reads CASSQDLGSGGYTF. CDR3 DNA: TGCGCCAGCAGCCAAGATCTGGGTTCTGGTGGCTACACCTTC.

The V gene is TRBV10-3, the J gene TRBJ2-3; 16 nucleotides agree with TRBD2. CDR3 length: 18 residues. Losses at the gene ends were 8 bases for V and 3 bases for J; bases not matched to a gene: 11. CDR1 and CDR2 from the germline V gene are ENHRY and SYGVKD. This chain's CDR3 is CAILQATGLAGGTDTQYF. The CDR3 DNA sequence: TGTGCCATCTTACAGGCAACGGGACTAGCGGGAGGGACAGATACGCAGTATTTT.